This passage covers 10 T cell receptor beta chains from one sample sequenced in a study of early T cells in non-severe SARS-CoV-2 infection. TCRdb reprocessed the 5' RACE reads via MiXCR and lists one record per CDR3 protein. The sample contains under 75,000 distinct CDR3 sequences, approximately 11% of which appear only once. Sequenced material: whole blood. The receptors here all came from an adult who was a healthcare worker with PCR-confirmed SARS-CoV-2 infection or an uninfected control (not recorded which).

The V and J genes are TRBV7-6 and TRBJ2-5, with D uncertain. V was shortened by 2 bases and J by 1 base, with 5 bases between the two germline ends. CDR3 size: 13 residues. The V gene's germline CDR1 is SGHVS and CDR2 FNYEAQ. CDR3 region: CASSLYPQETQYF. In DNA form, the CDR3 reads TGTGCCAGCAGCTTATACCCCCAAGAGACCCAGTACTTC.

This clonotype came up many times. The V gene is TRBV29-1, the J gene TRBJ2-3; D is unresolved. This CDR3 comprises 11 residues. V gave up 6 bases and J gave up 6 bases, with 10 bases separating them. CDR1 is SQVTM and CDR2 is ANQGSEA in the germline V gene. CDR3 DNA: TGCAGCGTCACTCTCGGGGATACGCAGTATTTT. Its translation is CSVTLGDTQYF.

This clonotype was detected ten times or more. The rearrangement joins TRBV7-9 to TRBJ1-1, with no clear D. CDR3 length equals 12 residues. The germline CDR1 and CDR2 sequences are SEHNR and FQNEAQ (reference sequence). Deletions cut 5 bases from V and 6 bases from J, with 10 bases between. CDR3 in amino acids: CASSRDFAEAFF. CDR3 in DNA: TGTGCCAGCAGCCGGGATTTCGCTGAAGCTTTCTTT.

The sample holds many counts of this clonotype. J is TRBJ2-6 and V is TRBV6-2 or TRBV6-3; D tentatively reads TRBD1 or TRBD2 (6 bases each). V was trimmed by 2 bases and J by 2 bases, leaving 7 bases between them. CDR3 length: 15 residues. Looked up from germline, CDR1 is MNHEY and CDR2 is SVGEGT. The DNA of the CDR3 is TGTGCCAGCAGTTACAGGGGGGCTGGGGCCAACGTCCTGACTTTC. It yields the protein CASSYRGAGANVLTF.

The rearrangement joins TRBV4-1 to TRBJ1-5; D perhaps matches TRBD1 (6 bases). Per germline, CDR1 MGHRA and CDR2 YSYEKL. The CDR3 runs to 15 residues. V was pared by 1 base and J by 0 bases, with 7 bases between. The CDR3 spells CASSQGDTSNQPQHF. CDR3 DNA sequence: TGCGCCAGCAGCCAAGGGGACACTAGCAATCAGCCCCAGCATTTT.

This clonotype was seen many times. The chain carries TRBV7-2 and TRBJ2-5; D assignment may be TRBD1 or TRBD2 (5 bases each). In germline, CDR1 is SGHTA, CDR2 FQGNSA. Trimming left V 1 base short and J 5 bases short, with 8 bases between. The CDR3 has 13 amino acids. The CDR3 nucleotides read TGTGCCAGCAGCTTAGGGGGCGGGGAGACCCAGTACTTC. Translated, it gives CASSLGGGETQYF.

This clonotype was counted many times. The chain recombines TRBV12-3 or TRBV12-4 with TRBJ1-6; no clear D. With 6 bases removed from V and 6 bases from J, the gap between germline ends came to 12 bases. This CDR3 region has 14 residues. The DNA for the CDR3 is TGTGCCAGCAGCCTCGGAGCAAGTAATTCACCCCTCCACTTT. Its translation is CASSLGASNSPLHF.

A few counts support this clonotype. The chain recombines TRBV28 with TRBJ2-1, with D possibly being TRBD2 (6 bases). V lost 6 bases to trimming and J lost 0 bases, with 21 bases between them. The CDR3 contains 18 residues. Germline values: CDR1 MDHEN, CDR2 SYDVKM. CDR3 in amino acids: CASRAIPGTPGSYNEQFF. The CDR3 region has the DNA TGTGCCAGCAGAGCTATCCCCGGGACTCCCGGCTCCTACAATGAGCAGTTCTTC.

This clonotype was detected ten times or more. The chain is built from TRBV29-1 and TRBJ2-7; the D gene is possibly TRBD2 (5 bases). CDR1 and CDR2 (germline): SQVTM, ANQGSEA. V was clipped by 3 bases and J by 1 base, with 10 bases between them. The CDR3 covers 13 residues. CDR3 nucleotides: TGCAGCGTTGACTTAGGACTGTCCTACGAGCAGTACTTC. Translating gives CSVDLGLSYEQYF.

The chain has TRBV27 and TRBJ1-6, with a possible D match to TRBD1 (5 bases). Per germline, CDR1 MNHEY and CDR2 SMNVEV (reference sequence). CDR3 length: 14 residues. Trimming cost V 10 bases and J 6 bases, with 16 bases left between them. Here the CDR3 reads CATNAGTVNSPLHF. The CDR3 DNA is TGTGCCACCAATGCCGGGACGGTTAATTCACCCCTCCACTTT.